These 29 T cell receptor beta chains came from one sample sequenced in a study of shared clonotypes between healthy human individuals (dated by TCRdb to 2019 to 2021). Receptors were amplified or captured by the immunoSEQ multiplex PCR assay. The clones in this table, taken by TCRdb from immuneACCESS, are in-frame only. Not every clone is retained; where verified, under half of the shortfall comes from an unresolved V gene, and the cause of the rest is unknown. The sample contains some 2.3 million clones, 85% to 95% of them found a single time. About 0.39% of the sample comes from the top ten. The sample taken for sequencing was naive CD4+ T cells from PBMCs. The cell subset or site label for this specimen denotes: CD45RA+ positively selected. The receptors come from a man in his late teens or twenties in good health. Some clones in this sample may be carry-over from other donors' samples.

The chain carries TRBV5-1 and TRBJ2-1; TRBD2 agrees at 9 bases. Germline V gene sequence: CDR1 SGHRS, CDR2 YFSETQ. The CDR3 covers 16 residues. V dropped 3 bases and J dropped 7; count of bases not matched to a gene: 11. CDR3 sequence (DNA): TGCGCCAGCAGCTCCACCTTAGCGGGAGAACGTAATGAGCAGTTCTTC. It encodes CASSSTLAGERNEQFF.

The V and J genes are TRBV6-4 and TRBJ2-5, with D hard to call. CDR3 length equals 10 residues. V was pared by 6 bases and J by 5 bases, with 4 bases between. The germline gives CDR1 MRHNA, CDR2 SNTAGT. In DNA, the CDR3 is TGTGCCAGCAGGGGGGAGACCCAGTACTTC. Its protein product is CASRGETQYF.

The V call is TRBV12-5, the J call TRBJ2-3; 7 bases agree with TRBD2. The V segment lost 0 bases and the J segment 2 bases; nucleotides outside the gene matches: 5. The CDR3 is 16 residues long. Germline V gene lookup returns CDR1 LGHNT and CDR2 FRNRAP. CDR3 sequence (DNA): TGTGCTAGTGGTTTGGTCGCGGGAGCGGTCACAGATACGCAGTATTTT. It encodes CASGLVAGAVTDTQYF.

CDR3 sequence (DNA): TGCAGCGCCACGGGACAGGCATCGCAAGAGACCCAGTACTTC. It codes for CSATGQASQETQYF. This chain uses TRBV29-1 with TRBJ2-5, with 8 bases identical to TRBD1. The CDR3 runs 14 residues. Germline V gene sequence: CDR1 SQVTM, CDR2 ANQGSEA. With V trimmed by 7 bases and J by 2 bases, 9 bases remained unmatched.

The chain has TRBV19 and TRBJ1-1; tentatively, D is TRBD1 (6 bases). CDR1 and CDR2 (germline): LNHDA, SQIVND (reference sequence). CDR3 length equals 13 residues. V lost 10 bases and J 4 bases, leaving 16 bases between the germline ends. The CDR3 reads CATSAGVGTEAFF. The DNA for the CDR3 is TGTGCCACCTCCGCAGGGGTGGGCACTGAAGCTTTCTTT.

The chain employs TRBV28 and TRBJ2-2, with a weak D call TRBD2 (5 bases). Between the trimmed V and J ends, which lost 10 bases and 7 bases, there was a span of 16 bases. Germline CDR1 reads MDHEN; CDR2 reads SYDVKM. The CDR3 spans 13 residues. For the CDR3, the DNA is TGTGCCACCACTCGGCCGGCGGGCGGGGAGCTGTTTTTT. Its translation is CATTRPAGGELFF.

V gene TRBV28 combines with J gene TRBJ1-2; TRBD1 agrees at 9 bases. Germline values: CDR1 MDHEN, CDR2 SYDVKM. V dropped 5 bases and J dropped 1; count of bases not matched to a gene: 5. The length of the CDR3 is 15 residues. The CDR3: CASSPPGQGNYGYTF. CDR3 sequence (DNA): TGTGCCAGCAGTCCTCCGGGACAGGGTAACTATGGCTACACCTTC.

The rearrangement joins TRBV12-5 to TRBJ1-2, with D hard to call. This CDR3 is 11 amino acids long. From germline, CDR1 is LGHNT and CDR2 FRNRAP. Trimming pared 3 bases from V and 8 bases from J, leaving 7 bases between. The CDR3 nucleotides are TGTGCTAGTGGTTTTAGCGGCGGCTACACCTTC. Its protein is CASGFSGGYTF. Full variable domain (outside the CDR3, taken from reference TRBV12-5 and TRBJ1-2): DARVTQTPRHKVTEMGQEVTMRCQPILGHNTVFWYRQTMMQGLELLAYFRNRAPLDDSGMPKDRFSAEMPDATLATLKIQPSEPRDSAVYFCASGFSGGYTFGSGTRLTVV.

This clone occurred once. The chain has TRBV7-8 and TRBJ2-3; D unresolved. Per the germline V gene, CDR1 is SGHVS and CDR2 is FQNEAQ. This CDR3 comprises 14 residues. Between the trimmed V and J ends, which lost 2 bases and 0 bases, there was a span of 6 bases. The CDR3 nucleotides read TGTGCCAGCAGCTTAAGATCTAGCACAGATACGCAGTATTTT. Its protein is CASSLRSSTDTQYF.

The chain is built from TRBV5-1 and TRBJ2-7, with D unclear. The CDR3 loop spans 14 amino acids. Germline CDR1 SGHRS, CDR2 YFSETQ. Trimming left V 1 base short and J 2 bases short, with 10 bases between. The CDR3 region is CASSLFGRTYEQYF. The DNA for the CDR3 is TGCGCCAGCAGCTTGTTTGGACGGACCTACGAGCAGTACTTC. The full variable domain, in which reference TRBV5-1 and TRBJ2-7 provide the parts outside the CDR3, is KAGVTQTPRYLIKTRGQQVTLSCSPISGHRSVSWYQQTPGQGLQFLFEYFSETQRNKGNFPGRFSGRQFSNSRSEMNVSTLELGDSALYLCASSLFGRTYEQYFGPGTRLTVT.

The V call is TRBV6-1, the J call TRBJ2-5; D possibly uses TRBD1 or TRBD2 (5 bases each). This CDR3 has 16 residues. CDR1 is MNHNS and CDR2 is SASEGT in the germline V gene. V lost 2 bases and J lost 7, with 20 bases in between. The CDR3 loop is CASSEPLGTVVGTQYF. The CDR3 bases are TGTGCCAGCAGTGAACCTCTGGGGACGGTGGTAGGGACCCAGTACTTC.

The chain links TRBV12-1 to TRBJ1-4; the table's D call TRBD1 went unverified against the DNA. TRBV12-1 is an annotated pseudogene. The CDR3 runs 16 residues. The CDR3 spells CASSFGTEATNEKLFF. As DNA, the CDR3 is TGTGCCAGCAGCTTTGGGACAGAAGCAACTAATGAAAAACTGTTTTTT.

CDR3 nucleotides: TGTGCCAGCAGTTTAGCCCAGGGCAATCAGCCCCAGCATTTT. Encoded protein: CASSLAQGNQPQHF. This chain links TRBV28 with TRBJ1-5; no clear D gene. The CDR3 covers 14 residues. V lost 2 bases and J lost 2, with 7 bases in between. The V gene's germline CDR1 is MDHEN and CDR2 SYDVKM. Complete variable domain (other parts from reference TRBV28 and TRBJ1-5): DVKVTQSSRYLVKRTGEKVFLECVQDMDHENMFWYRQDPGLGLRLIYFSYDVKMKEKGDIPEGYSVSREKKERFSLILESASTNQTSMYLCASSLAQGNQPQHFGDGTRLSIL.

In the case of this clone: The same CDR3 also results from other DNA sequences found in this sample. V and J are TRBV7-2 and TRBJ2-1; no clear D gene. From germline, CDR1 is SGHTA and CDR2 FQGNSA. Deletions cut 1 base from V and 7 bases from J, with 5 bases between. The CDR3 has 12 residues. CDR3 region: CASSLVGNEQFF. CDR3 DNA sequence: TGTGCCAGCAGCTTAGTGGGGAATGAGCAGTTCTTC.

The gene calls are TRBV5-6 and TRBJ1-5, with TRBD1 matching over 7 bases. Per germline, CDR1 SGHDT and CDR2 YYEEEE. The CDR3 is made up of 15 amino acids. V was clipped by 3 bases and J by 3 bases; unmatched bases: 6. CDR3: CASSSAGTDNQPQHF. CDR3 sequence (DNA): TGTGCCAGCAGCTCGGCCGGGACAGACAATCAGCCCCAGCATTTT.

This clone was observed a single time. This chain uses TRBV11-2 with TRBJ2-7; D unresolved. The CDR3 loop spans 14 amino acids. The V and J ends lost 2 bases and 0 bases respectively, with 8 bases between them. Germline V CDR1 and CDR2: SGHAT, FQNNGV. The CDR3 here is CASSLIGPSYEQYF. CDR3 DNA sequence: TGTGCCAGCAGCTTAATCGGACCCTCCTACGAGCAGTACTTC.

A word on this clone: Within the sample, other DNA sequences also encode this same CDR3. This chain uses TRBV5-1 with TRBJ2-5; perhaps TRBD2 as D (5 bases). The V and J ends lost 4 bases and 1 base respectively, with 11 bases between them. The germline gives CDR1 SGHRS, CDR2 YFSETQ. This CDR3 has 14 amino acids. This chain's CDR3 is CASSLEGTQETQYF. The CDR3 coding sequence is TGCGCCAGCAGCCTCGAGGGCACCCAAGAGACCCAGTACTTC.

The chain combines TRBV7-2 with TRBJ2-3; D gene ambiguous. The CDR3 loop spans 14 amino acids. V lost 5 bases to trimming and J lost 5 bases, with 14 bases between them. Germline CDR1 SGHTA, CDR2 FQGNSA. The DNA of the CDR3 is TGTGCCAGCAGCCCGGTCTCGCTTCTAGATACGCAGTATTTT. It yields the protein CASSPVSLLDTQYF.

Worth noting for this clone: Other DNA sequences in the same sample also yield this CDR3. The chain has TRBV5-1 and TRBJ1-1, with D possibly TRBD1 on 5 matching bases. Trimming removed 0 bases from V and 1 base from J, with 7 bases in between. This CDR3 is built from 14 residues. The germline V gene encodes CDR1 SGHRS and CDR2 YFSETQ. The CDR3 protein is CASSLGGPNTEAFF. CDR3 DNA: TGCGCCAGCAGCTTGGGGGGCCCGAACACTGAAGCTTTCTTT.

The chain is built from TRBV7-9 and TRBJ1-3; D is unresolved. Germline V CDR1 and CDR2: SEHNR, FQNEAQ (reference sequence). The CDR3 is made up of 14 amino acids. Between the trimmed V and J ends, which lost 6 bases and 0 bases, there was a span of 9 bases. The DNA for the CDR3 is TGTGCCAGCAGGCCCCGGGACTCTGGAAACACCATATATTTT. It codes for CASRPRDSGNTIYF.

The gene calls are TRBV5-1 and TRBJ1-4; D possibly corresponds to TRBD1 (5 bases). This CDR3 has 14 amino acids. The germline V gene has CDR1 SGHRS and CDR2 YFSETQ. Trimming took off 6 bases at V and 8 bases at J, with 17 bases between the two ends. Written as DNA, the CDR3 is TGCGCCAGCACCCAAGACCCGAGGGACGAAAAACTGTTTTTT. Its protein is CASTQDPRDEKLFF.

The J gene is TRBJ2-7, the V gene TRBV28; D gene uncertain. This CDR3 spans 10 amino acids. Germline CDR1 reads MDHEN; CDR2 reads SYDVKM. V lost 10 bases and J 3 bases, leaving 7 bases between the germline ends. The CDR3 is CATRYYEQYF. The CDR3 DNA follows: TGTGCCACCAGGTACTACGAGCAGTACTTC. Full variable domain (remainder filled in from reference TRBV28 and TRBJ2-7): DVKVTQSSRYLVKRTGEKVFLECVQDMDHENMFWYRQDPGLGLRLIYFSYDVKMKEKGDIPEGYSVSREKKERFSLILESASTNQTSMYLCATRYYEQYFGPGTRLTVT.

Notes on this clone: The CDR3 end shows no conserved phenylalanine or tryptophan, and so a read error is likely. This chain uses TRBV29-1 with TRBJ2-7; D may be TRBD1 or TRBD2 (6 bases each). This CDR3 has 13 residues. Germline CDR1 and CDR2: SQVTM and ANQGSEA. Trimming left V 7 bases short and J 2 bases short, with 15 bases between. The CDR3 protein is CSGAGEAPYEQYL. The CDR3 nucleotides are TGCAGCGGGGCAGGGGAGGCACCCTACGAGCAGTACCTC.

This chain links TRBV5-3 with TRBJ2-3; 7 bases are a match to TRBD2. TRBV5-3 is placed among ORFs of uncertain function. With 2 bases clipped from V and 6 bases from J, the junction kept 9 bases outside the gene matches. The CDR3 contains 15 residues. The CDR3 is CARSFVSGRDDTQYF. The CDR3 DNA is TGTGCCAGAAGCTTTGTGAGTGGGAGGGACGATACGCAGTATTTT.

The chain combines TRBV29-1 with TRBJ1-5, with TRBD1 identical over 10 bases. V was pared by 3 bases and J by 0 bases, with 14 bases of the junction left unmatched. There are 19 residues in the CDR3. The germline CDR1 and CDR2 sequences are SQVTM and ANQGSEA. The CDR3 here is CSVDRRPGQGIYSNQPQHF. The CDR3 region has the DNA TGCAGCGTTGACCGAAGGCCGGGACAGGGGATTTATAGCAATCAGCCCCAGCATTTT. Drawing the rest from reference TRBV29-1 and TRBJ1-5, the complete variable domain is SAVISQKPSRDICQRGTSLTIQCQVDSQVTMMFWYRQQPGQSLTLIATANQGSEATYESGFVIDKFPISRPNLTFSTLTVSNMSPEDSSIYLCSVDRRPGQGIYSNQPQHFGDGTRLSIL.

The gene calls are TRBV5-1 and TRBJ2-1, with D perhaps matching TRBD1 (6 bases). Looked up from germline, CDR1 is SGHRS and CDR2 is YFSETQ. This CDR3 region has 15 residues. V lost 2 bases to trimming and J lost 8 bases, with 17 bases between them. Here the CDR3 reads CASSLVTGYSDEQFF. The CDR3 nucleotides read TGCGCCAGCAGCTTAGTAACAGGGTATTCGGATGAGCAGTTCTTC.

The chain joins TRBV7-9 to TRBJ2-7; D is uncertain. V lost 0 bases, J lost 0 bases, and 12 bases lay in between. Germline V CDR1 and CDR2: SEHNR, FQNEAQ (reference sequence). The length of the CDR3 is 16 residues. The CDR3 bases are TGTGCCAGCAGCTTAGCCCTTTGGGGTAGCTCCTACGAGCAGTACTTC. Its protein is CASSLALWGSSYEQYF.

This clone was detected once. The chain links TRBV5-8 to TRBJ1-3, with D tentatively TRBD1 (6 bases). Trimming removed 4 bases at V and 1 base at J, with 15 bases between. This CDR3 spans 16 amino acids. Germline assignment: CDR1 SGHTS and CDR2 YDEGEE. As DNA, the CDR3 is TGTGCCAGCAGCGATAACGGGGGCGCTTCTGGAAACACCATATATTTT. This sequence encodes CASSDNGGASGNTIYF.

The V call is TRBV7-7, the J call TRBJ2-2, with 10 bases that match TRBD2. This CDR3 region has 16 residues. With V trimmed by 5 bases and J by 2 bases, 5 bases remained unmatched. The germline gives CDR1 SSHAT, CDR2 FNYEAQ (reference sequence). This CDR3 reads CASSSLLAGNTGELFF. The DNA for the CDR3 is TGTGCCAGCAGCAGCTTACTAGCGGGAAACACCGGGGAGCTGTTTTTT.